A single sample is the source of the 5 T cell receptor beta chains below, sequenced in a study of Ad26.COV2.S vaccination and SARS-CoV-2 variants (dated by TCRdb to the early 2020s). Libraries came from the immunoSEQ multiplex PCR assay. The source is immuneACCESS, and TCRdb retained only in-frame sequences with V and J called. Part of the clones is not carried over; for the studies checked, unresolved V genes explain less than half of this, and the remainder is unexplained. The sample table shows roughly 420,000 clones, and 88% are seen once. Less than 4.5% of the sample is taken by the ten largest. This specimen's treatment or condition label, per the study, means: approximately 18 received Ad26.COV2.S at low or high dose, single or two shots; several received placebo; per-sample allocation not given. For vaccine and placebo recipients, repertoires were sequenced using samples collected on day 63 after the first injection.

Sequencing used peripheral blood, obtained in a trial of Ad26.COV2.S vaccine versus placebo. The origin of the receptors is a person between 18 and 59 years old who received the Ad26.COV2.S COVID-19 vaccine or a placebo.

This clone has just a few counts. V gene TRBV18 combines with J gene TRBJ2-7, with 9 bases lining up with TRBD1. J lost 4 bases, V lost 2 bases, and 6 bases had no gene match. CDR3 length: 15 residues. CDR1 and CDR2 (germline): KGHSH, LQKENI. In DNA, the CDR3 is TGTGCCAGCTCACCAGGTCGCGGACAGGGGTACGAGCAGTACTTC. It encodes CASSPGRGQGYEQYF.

The chain joins TRBV27 to TRBJ1-2, with D hard to call. Germline V gene data show CDR1 as MNHEY and CDR2 as SMNVEV (reference sequence). The V and J ends lost 3 bases and 2 bases respectively, with 7 bases between them. The CDR3 is 13 residues long. The CDR3 is CASSFGGNYGYTF. The CDR3 bases are TGTGCCAGCAGTTTTGGCGGCAACTATGGCTACACCTTC.

V and J are TRBV5-1 and TRBJ1-6, with 7 bases that match TRBD1. CDR3 length: 15 residues. Trimming cost V 4 bases and J 7 bases; bases outside gene matches: 8. Germline CDR1 and CDR2: SGHRS and YFSETQ. The CDR3 loop reads CASSPGQGVNSPLHF. CDR3 DNA: TGCGCCAGCAGCCCCGGGCAGGGGGTGAATTCACCCCTCCACTTT. Combining the CDR3 with reference TRBV5-1 and TRBJ1-6 gives the whole variable domain KAGVTQTPRYLIKTRGQQVTLSCSPISGHRSVSWYQQTPGQGLQFLFEYFSETQRNKGNFPGRFSGRQFSNSRSEMNVSTLELGDSALYLCASSPGQGVNSPLHFGNGTRLTVT.

In this sample, this clone turned up a few times. The chain links TRBV7-3 to TRBJ1-1; D unclear. Germline values: CDR1 SGHTA, CDR2 FQGTGA. There are 15 residues in the CDR3. V lost 5 bases to trimming and J lost 1 base, with 14 bases between them. The CDR3 reads CASSLWGGENTEAFF. CDR3 DNA sequence: TGTGCCAGCAGCCTTTGGGGAGGAGAGAACACTGAAGCTTTCTTT.

J is TRBJ2-5 and V is TRBV11-3; D perhaps matches TRBD2 (6 bases). Germline values: CDR1 SGHNT, CDR2 YENEEA. CDR3 length equals 15 residues. Trimming removed 5 bases from V and 2 bases from J, with 15 bases in between. In DNA form, the CDR3 reads TGTGCCAGCAGCCTGGGGACTGAATTTCAAGAGACCCAGTACTTC. Protein: CASSLGTEFQETQYF.